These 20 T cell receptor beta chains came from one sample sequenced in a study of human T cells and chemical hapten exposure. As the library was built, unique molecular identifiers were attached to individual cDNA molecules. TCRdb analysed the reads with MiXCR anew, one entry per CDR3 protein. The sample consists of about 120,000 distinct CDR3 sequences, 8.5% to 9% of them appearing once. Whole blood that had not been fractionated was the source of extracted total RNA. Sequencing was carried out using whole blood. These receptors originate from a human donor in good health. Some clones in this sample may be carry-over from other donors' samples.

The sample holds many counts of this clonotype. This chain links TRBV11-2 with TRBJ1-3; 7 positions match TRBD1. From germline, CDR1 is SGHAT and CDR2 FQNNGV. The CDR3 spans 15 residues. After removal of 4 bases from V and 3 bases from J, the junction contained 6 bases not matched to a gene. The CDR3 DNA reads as TGTGCCAGCAGCTCCCCGACAGGGAATGGAAACACCATATATTTT. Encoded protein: CASSSPTGNGNTIYF.

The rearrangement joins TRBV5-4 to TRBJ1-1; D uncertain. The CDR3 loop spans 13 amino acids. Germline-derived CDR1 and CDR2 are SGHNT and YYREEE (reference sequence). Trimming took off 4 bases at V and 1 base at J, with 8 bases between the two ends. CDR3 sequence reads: CASSRQTNTEAFF. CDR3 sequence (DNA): TGTGCCAGCAGCCGACAAACGAACACTGAAGCTTTCTTT.

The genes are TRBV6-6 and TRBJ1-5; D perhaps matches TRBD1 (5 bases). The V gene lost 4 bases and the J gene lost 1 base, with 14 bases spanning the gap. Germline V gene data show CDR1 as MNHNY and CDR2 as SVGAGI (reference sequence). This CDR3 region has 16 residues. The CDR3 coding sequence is TGTGCCAGCAGTTCCCCGGGGGGTATAAGCAATCAGCCCCAGCATTTT. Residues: CASSSPGGISNQPQHF.

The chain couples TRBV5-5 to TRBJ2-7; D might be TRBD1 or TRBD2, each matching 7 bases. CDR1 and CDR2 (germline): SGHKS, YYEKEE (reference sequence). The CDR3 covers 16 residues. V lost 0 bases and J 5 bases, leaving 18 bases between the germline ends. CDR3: CASSLVGGDSTHEQYF. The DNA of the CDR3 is TGTGCCAGCAGCTTGGTTGGGGGGGACAGTACTCACGAGCAGTACTTC.

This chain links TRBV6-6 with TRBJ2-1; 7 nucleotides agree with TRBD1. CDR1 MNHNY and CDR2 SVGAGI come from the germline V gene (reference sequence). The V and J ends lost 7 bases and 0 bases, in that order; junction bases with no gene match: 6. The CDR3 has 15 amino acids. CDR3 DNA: TGTGCCAGCACCCAACAGGGGTACTCCTACAATGAGCAGTTCTTC. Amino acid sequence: CASTQQGYSYNEQFF.

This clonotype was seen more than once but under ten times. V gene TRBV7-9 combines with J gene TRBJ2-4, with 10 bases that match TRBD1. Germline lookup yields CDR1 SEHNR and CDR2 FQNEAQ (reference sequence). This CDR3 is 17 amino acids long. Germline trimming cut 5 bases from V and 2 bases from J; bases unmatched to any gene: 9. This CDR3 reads CASSRAGTGASKNIQYF. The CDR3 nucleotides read TGTGCCAGCAGCCGGGCCGGGACAGGGGCGTCCAAAAACATTCAGTACTTC.

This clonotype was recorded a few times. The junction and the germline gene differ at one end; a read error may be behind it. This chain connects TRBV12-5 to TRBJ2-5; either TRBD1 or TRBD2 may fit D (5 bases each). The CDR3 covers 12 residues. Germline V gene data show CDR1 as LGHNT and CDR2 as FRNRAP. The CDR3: CASGLPPRDLDF. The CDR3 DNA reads TGTGCTAGTGGTTTGCCTCCCCGGGACCTAGACTTC.

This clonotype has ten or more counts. CDR3 protein: CASSFSTEAFF. As DNA, the CDR3 is TGTGCCAGCAGCTTTTCCACTGAAGCTTTCTTT. The chain combines TRBV7-9 with TRBJ1-1; D is ambiguous. Deletions cut 3 bases from V and 4 bases from J, with 3 bases between. The V gene's germline CDR1 is SEHNR and CDR2 FQNEAQ (reference sequence). The CDR3 is 11 amino acids.

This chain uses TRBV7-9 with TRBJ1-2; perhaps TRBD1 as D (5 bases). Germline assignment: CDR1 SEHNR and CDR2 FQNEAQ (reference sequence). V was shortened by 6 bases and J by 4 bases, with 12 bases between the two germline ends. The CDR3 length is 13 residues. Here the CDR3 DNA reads TGTGCCAGCAGACCGACAGTTGCCTATGGCTACACCTTC. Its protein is CASRPTVAYGYTF.

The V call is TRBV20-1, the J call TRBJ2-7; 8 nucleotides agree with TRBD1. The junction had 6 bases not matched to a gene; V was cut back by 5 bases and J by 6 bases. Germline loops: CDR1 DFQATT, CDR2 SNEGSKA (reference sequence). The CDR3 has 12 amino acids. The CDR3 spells CSAGGQGGEQYF. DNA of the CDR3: TGCAGTGCTGGAGGACAGGGAGGCGAGCAGTACTTC.

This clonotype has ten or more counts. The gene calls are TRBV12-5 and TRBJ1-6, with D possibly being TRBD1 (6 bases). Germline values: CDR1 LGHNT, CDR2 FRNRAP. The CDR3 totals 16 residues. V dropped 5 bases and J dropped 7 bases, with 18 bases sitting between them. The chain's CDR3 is CASGPGHLSQNSPLHF. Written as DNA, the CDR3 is TGTGCTAGTGGTCCGGGACACCTTTCTCAAAATTCACCCCTCCACTTT.

The CDR3 here is CASTAGLAGGPGTDTQYF. The CDR3 bases are TGTGCCAGCACCGCCGGACTAGCGGGGGGGCCAGGCACAGATACGCAGTATTTT. The V and J genes are TRBV12-3 or TRBV12-4 and TRBJ2-3; 15 positions agree with TRBD2. This CDR3 contains 18 residues. Trimming cost V 7 bases and J 1 base; bases outside gene matches: 9.

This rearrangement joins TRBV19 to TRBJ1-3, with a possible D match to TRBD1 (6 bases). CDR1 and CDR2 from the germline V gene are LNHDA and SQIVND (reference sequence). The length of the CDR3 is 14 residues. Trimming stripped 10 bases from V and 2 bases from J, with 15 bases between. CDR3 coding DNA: TGTGCCACAAGTAAGACAGGCCCTGGAAACACCATATATTTT. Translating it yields CATSKTGPGNTIYF.

CDR3 sequence: CASSVPGGRNEQFF. As DNA, the CDR3 is TGTGCCAGCAGTGTACCAGGGGGGCGAAATGAGCAGTTCTTC. The V gene is TRBV12-3 or TRBV12-4, the J gene TRBJ2-1, with D perhaps matching TRBD1 (7 bases). The ends were cut back, 5 bases at V and 7 bases at J, with 15 bases in the middle. The CDR3 has 14 residues.

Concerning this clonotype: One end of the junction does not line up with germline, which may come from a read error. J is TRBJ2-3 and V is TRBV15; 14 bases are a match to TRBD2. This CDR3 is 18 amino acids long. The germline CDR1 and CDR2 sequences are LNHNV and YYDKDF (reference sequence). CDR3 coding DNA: TGTGCCACCACCAGAGAAGTGGGACTAGCGGGAGCCACAGATACGCAGTATTTT. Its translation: CATTREVGLAGATDTQYF.

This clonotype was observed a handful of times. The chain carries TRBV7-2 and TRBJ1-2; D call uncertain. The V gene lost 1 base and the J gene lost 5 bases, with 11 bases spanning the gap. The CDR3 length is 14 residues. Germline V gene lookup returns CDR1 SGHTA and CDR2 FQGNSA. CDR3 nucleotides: TGTGCCAGCAGCTTAGAAGGCACGGCGTATGGCTACACCTTC. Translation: CASSLEGTAYGYTF.

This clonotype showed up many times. The CDR3 sequence: CASSYPGSWNQPQHF. The CDR3, as DNA: TGTGCCAGCAGTTACCCGGGATCCTGGAATCAGCCCCAGCATTTT. V gene TRBV6-2 or TRBV6-3 combines with J gene TRBJ1-5; no clear D. The CDR3 runs to 15 residues. With 2 bases removed from V and 4 bases from J, the gap between germline ends came to 12 bases. Per the germline V gene, CDR1 is MNHEY and CDR2 is SVGEGT.

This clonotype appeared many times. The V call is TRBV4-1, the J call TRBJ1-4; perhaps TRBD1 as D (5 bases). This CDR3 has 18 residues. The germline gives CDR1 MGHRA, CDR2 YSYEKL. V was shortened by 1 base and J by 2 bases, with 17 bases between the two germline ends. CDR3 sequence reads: CASSQVARPGTTNEKLFF. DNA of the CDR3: TGCGCCAGCAGCCAAGTCGCCCGTCCGGGGACTACTAATGAAAAACTGTTTTTT.

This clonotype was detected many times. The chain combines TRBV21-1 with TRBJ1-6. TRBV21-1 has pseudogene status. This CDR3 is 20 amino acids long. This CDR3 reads CASSKKGQVSSSSYNSPLHF. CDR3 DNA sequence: TGTGCCAGCAGCAAAAAGGGCCAGGTTTCCTCCAGCTCCTATAATTCACCCCTCCACTTT.

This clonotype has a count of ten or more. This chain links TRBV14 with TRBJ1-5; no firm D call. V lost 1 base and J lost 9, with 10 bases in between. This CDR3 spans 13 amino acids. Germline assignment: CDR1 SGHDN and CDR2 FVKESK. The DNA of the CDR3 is TGTGCCAGCAGCCAAGCAGGTGTGGGGCCCCAGCATTTT. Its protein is CASSQAGVGPQHF.